What follows are 18 T cell receptor beta chains derived from one specimen sequenced in a study of blood T cell repertoires in COVID-19. Profiling relied on immunoSEQ multiplex PCR, and the TCRdb table lists in-frame clones only, not all of them. The data show fewer than 150,000 clones, about 86% seen once. Material: peripheral blood. The receptors stem from a woman in her 50s who had recovered from COVID-19.

V usage is TRBV5-4 and J usage is TRBJ2-3, with a weak D call TRBD2 (5 bases). V gave up 4 bases and J gave up 5 bases, with 14 bases separating them. This CDR3 region has 14 residues. Germline-derived CDR1 and CDR2 are SGHNT and YYREEE (reference sequence). For the CDR3, the DNA is TGTGCCAGCAGCCCGCGCCGTAGCGTAGATACGCAGTATTTT. Amino acids: CASSPRRSVDTQYF.

This sequence joins TRBV21-1 and TRBJ2-5; TRBD1 is the table's D call, not checked against the DNA. TRBV21-1 is marked as a pseudogene. The CDR3 is 18 amino acids. The CDR3 loop is CASSKSFPGRQGSKTQYF. The CDR3 nucleotides are TGTGCCAGCAGCAAAAGTTTCCCGGGTCGACAGGGATCGAAGACCCAGTACTTC.

This clone occurred once. The rearrangement uses TRBV7-8 and TRBJ2-5; D perhaps matches TRBD2 (5 bases). Germline V CDR1 and CDR2: SGHVS, FQNEAQ. The CDR3 is made up of 13 amino acids. V dropped 5 bases and J dropped 6 bases, with 13 bases sitting between them. The CDR3 DNA is TGTGCCAGCAGCCCCGGACTTCAGAAGACCCAGTACTTC. Amino acids: CASSPGLQKTQYF.

In the case of this clone: Other nucleotide sequences in the sample specify the same CDR3. This sequence joins TRBV5-1 and TRBJ2-1, with TRBD2 matching over 13 bases. This CDR3 contains 16 residues. The trim removed 4 bases at V and 1 base at J, leaving 2 bases unmatched. Germline loops: CDR1 SGHRS, CDR2 YFSETQ. The CDR3: CASSPTSGGSYNEQFF. Here the CDR3 DNA reads TGCGCCAGCAGCCCGACTAGCGGGGGGTCCTACAATGAGCAGTTCTTC. Together with reference TRBV5-1 and TRBJ2-1, the CDR3 gives the full variable domain: KAGVTQTPRYLIKTRGQQVTLSCSPISGHRSVSWYQQTPGQGLQFLFEYFSETQRNKGNFPGRFSGRQFSNSRSEMNVSTLELGDSALYLCASSPTSGGSYNEQFFGPGTRLTVL.

This clone was seen only a few times. The chain employs TRBV11-3 and TRBJ1-1, with D possibly TRBD1 on 5 matching bases. The CDR3 extends over 11 amino acids. Trimming took off 1 base at V and 11 bases at J, with 8 bases between the two ends. The germline V gene encodes CDR1 SGHNT and CDR2 YENEEA. CDR3 residues: CASSLGGRAFF. The CDR3 nucleotides are TGTGCCAGCAGCTTAGGGGGCCGCGCTTTCTTT. Full variable domain (remainder filled in from reference TRBV11-3 and TRBJ1-1): EAGVVQSPRYKIIEKKQPVAFWCNPISGHNTLYWYLQNLGQGPELLIRYENEEAVDDSQLPKDRFSAERLKGVDSTLKIQPAELGDSAVYLCASSLGGRAFFGQGTRLTVV.

This chain links TRBV7-8 with TRBJ1-2, with TRBD1 matching over 7 bases. CDR1 is SGHVS and CDR2 is FQNEAQ in the germline V gene. This CDR3 contains 13 residues. V lost 3 bases and J lost 6; bases outside the gene matches: 4. The CDR3 sequence: CASSLDRRDGYTF. CDR3 bases: TGTGCCAGCAGCTTGGACAGGCGGGATGGCTACACCTTC.

The J gene is TRBJ1-3, the V gene TRBV7-9; D ambiguous. Germline-derived CDR1 and CDR2 are SEHNR and FQNEAQ (reference sequence). There are 15 residues in the CDR3. The germline V and J ends were trimmed by 3 bases and 3 bases, with 12 bases remaining between them. The CDR3 region is CASSFYEMSGNTIYF. CDR3 bases: TGTGCCAGCAGCTTTTATGAGATGAGTGGAAACACCATATATTTT.

This rearrangement joins TRBV28 to TRBJ1-3; D is uncertain. Looked up from germline, CDR1 is MDHEN and CDR2 is SYDVKM. The V gene lost 6 bases and the J gene lost 0 bases, with 9 bases spanning the gap. The CDR3 loop spans 14 amino acids. The CDR3 loop reads CASSQGSSGNTIYF. CDR3 nucleotides: TGTGCCAGCAGCCAAGGGAGCTCTGGAAACACCATATATTTT.

V and J are TRBV28 and TRBJ1-2, with 7 bases aligning to TRBD1. Germline CDR1 MDHEN, CDR2 SYDVKM. The CDR3 spans 15 residues. J was trimmed by 0 bases and V by 5 bases; bases with no gene match: 6. The CDR3 region is CASSAPGGTNYGYTF. CDR3 DNA sequence: TGTGCCAGCAGTGCCCCAGGGGGAACTAACTATGGCTACACCTTC.

V is TRBV6-5 and J is TRBJ1-5; 9 nucleotides line up with TRBD1. Looked up from germline, CDR1 is MNHEY and CDR2 is SVGAGI. This CDR3 comprises 15 residues. Unmatched junction bases numbered 7, after V lost 5 bases and J lost 5 bases. The CDR3 sequence: CASSPEQGADQPQHF. For the CDR3, the DNA is TGTGCCAGCAGTCCGGAACAGGGGGCAGATCAGCCCCAGCATTTT.

This clone was counted a single time. The V call is TRBV3-1 (or the pseudogene TRBV3-2), the J call TRBJ1-1; 8 bases align to TRBD1. Germline V gene data show CDR1 as LGHDT and CDR2 as YNNKEL (reference sequence). This CDR3 spans 14 amino acids. The V gene end was trimmed by 1 base and the J gene end by 8 bases; junction bases not matched to a gene: 6. This CDR3 is CASSQVQGAAEAFF. As DNA, the CDR3 is TGTGCCAGCAGCCAAGTTCAGGGGGCCGCGGAAGCTTTCTTT.

The chain uses TRBV2 and TRBJ1-1, with D possibly being TRBD1 (5 bases). In germline, CDR1 is SNHLY, CDR2 FYNNEI. Between the trimmed V and J ends, which lost 7 bases and 3 bases, there was a span of 15 bases. The CDR3 spans 14 residues. The CDR3 coding sequence is TGTGCCAGCAAAACAGGCTTCAGAGACACTGAAGCTTTCTTT. Amino acid sequence: CASKTGFRDTEAFF.

This chain joins TRBV7-8 and TRBJ1-1, with D unresolved. Germline values: CDR1 SGHVS, CDR2 FQNEAQ. V dropped 0 bases and J dropped 6 bases, with 8 bases sitting between them. The CDR3 covers 13 residues. CDR3 nucleotide sequence: TGTGCCAGCAGCTTAGCTGGAGGCGCTGAAGCTTTCTTT. This encodes CASSLAGGAEAFF.

This rearrangement joins TRBV4-3 to TRBJ1-5; no firm D call. Looked up from germline, CDR1 is LGHNA and CDR2 is YSLEER. The CDR3 sequence is 18 residues long. Trimming took off 3 bases at V and 5 bases at J, with 23 bases between the two ends. In DNA, the CDR3 is TGCGCCAGCAGCCAGCGACTCGGGTCGGTGTTTCGCGATCAGCCCCAGCATTTT. Residues: CASSQRLGSVFRDQPQHF.

The rearrangement joins TRBV18 to TRBJ2-7, with 7 bases identical to TRBD2. The CDR3 extends over 11 amino acids. V lost 5 bases to trimming and J lost 6 bases; unmatched junction nucleotides: 1. Germline V gene lookup returns CDR1 KGHSH and CDR2 LQKENI. Here the CDR3 DNA reads TGTGCCAGCTCAGGGGGGGTCGAGCAGTACTTC. Its translation: CASSGGVEQYF.

The J gene is TRBJ1-5, the V gene TRBV25-1; no definite D call. The CDR3 covers 14 residues. Per the germline V gene, CDR1 is MGHDK and CDR2 is SYGVNS. The V end lost 3 bases, the J end lost 1 base, and 7 bases lay between the germline ends. In nucleotides, the CDR3 is TGTGCCAGCAGTGAGTGGAGAAGCAATCAGCCCCAGCATTTT. Its translation is CASSEWRSNQPQHF.

This clone was seen a single time. The chain links TRBV30 to TRBJ2-1; TRBD2 matches at 9 bases. Germline loops: CDR1 GTSNPN, CDR2 SVGIG (reference sequence). V lost 4 bases, J lost 6 bases, and 4 bases stayed unmatched. This CDR3 comprises 13 residues. In DNA form, the CDR3 reads TGTGCCTGGATAGGCGGGAGGGCCAATGAGCAGTTCTTC. This translates into CAWIGGRANEQFF.

The genes are TRBV19 and TRBJ2-1, with 8 nucleotides matching TRBD1. The CDR3 spans 15 residues. In germline, CDR1 is LNHDA, CDR2 SQIVND (reference sequence). V lost 5 bases, J lost 11 bases, and 14 bases stayed unmatched. CDR3 protein: CASSDRGLGSSKQFF. In DNA form, the CDR3 reads TGTGCCAGTAGTGACAGGGGTTTGGGGAGTTCAAAGCAGTTCTTC.